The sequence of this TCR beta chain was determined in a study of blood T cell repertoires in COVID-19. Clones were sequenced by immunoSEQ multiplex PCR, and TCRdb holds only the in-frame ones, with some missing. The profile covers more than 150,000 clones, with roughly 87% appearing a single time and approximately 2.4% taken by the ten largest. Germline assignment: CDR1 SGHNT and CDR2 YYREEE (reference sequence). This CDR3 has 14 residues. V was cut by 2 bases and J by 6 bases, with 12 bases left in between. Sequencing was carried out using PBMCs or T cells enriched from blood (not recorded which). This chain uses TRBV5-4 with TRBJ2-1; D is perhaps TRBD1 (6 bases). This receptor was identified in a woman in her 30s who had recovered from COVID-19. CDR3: CASSLQGSGNEQFF. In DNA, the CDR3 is TGTGCCAGCAGCTTACAGGGATCTGGCAATGAGCAGTTCTTC.